The present T cell receptor (beta chain) was sequenced within a study of T cell responses to AZD1222 COVID-19 vaccine. CDR3 length equals 14 residues. The V gene lost 3 bases and the J gene lost 7 bases, with 15 bases spanning the gap. Germline loops: CDR1 GTSNPN, CDR2 SVGIG (reference sequence). Using immunoSEQ multiplex PCR, the repertoire was profiled, and TCRdb retains in-frame clones only, with some absent. The table includes over 130,000 clones, roughly 90% detected once. The gene calls are TRBV30 and TRBJ1-4, with D unclear. Sequencing used peripheral blood, obtained 28 days after the second AZD1222 dose. This clonotype was sampled from an adult who received the AZD1222 COVID-19 vaccine. This CDR3 is CAWSTGEGSEKLFF. The CDR3 region has the DNA TGTGCCTGGAGCACGGGTGAAGGGTCTGAAAAACTGTTTTTT. Supplemented by reference TRBV30 and TRBJ1-4, the full variable domain reads SQTIHQWPATLVQPVGSPLSLECTVEGTSNPNLYWYRQAAGRGLQLLFYSVGIGQISSEVPQNLSASRPQDRQFILSSKKLLLSDSGFYLCAWSTGEGSEKLFFGSGTQLSVL.